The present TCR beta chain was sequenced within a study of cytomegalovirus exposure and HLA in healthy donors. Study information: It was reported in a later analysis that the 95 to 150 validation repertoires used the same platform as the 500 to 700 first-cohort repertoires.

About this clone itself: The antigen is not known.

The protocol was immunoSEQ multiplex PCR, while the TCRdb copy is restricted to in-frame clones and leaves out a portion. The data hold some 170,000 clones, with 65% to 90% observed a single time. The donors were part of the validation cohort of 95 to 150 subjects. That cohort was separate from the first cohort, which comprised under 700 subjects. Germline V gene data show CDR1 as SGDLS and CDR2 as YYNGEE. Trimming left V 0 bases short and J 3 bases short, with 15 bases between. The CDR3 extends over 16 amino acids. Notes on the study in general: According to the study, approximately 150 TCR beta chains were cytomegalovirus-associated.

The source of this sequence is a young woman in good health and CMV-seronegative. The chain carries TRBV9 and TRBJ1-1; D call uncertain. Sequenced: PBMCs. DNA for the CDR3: TGTGCCAGCAGCGTAGTATCAGAGGGCAGATACACTGAAGCTTTCTTT. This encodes CASSVVSEGRYTEAFF.